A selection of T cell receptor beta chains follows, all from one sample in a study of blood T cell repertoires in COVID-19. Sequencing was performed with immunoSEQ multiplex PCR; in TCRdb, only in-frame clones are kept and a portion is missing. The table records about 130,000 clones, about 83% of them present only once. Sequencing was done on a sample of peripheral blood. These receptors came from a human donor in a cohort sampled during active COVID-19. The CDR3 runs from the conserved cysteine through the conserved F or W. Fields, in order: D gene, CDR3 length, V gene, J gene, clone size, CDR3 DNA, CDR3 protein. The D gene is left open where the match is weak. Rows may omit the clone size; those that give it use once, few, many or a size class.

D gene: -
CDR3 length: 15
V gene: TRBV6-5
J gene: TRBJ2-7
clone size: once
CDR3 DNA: TGTGCCAGCAGTTACCTCGGGGGGCGGGACTACGAGCAGTACTTC
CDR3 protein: CASSYLGGRDYEQYF

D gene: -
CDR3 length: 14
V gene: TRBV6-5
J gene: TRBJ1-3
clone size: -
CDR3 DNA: TGTGCCAGCAGTCCCAGGGTTTCTGGAAACACCATATATTTT
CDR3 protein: CASSPRVSGNTIYF

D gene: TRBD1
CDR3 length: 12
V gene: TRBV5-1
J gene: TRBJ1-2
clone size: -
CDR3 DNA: TGCGCCAGCCGAGACAGGGTGGGCGGCTACACCTTC
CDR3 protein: CASRDRVGGYTF

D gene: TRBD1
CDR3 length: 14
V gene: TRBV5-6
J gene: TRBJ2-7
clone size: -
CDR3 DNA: TGTGCCAGCAGCTTGGACAGGGGGAGGTACGAGCAGTACTTC
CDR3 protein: CASSLDRGRYEQYF

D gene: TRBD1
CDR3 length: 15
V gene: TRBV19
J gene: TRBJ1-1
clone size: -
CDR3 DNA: TGTGCCAGTAGTTTCTACAGGGGAGCCAACACTGAAGCTTTCTTT
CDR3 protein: CASSFYRGANTEAFF

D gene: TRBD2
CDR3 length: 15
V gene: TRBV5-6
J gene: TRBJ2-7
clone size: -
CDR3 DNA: TGTGCCAGCAGTCGCGGTGGGACTAGCGACTACGAGCAGTACTTC
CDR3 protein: CASSRGGTSDYEQYF

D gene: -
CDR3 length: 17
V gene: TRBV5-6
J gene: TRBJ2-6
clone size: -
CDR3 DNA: TGTGCCAGCAGCACCCCCCCCTCTCTCCAGGGGGCCAACGTCCTGACTTTC
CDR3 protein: CASSTPPSLQGANVLTF

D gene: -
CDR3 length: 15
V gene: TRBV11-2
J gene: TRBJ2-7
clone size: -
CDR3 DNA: TGTGCCAGCAGCTTAGGTCCCGGAGGGGTCTACGAGCAGTACTTC
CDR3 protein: CASSLGPGGVYEQYF

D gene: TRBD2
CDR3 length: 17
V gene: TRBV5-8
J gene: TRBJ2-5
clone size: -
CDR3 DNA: TGTGCCAGCAGCTTGGCCGGGGTAGCGGGAGTTGGAGAGACCCAGTACTTC
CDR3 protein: CASSLAGVAGVGETQYF

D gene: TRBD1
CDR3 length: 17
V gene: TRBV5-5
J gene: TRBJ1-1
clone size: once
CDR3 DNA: TGTGCCAGCAGCTTGGCCGGGCAGGGGGTAAGGGACACTGAAGCTTTCTTT
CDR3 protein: CASSLAGQGVRDTEAFF

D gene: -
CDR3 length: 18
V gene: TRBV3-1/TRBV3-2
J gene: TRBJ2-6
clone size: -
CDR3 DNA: TGTGCCAGCAGCCGGCCCCAACTCGTAGCGGCTGGGGCCAACGTCCTGACTTTC
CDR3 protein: CASSRPQLVAAGANVLTF

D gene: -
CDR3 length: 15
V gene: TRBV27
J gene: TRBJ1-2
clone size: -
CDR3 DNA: TGTGCCAGCAGTTCCAACTGGGGGGGTAGCTATGGCTACACCTTC
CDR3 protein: CASSSNWGGSYGYTF

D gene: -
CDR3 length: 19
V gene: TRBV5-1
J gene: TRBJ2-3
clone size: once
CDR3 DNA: TGCGCCAGCAGCTCAAATCAGGGAGGTGGTAGTATTTACACAGATACGCAGTATTTT
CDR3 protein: CASSSNQGGGSIYTDTQYF

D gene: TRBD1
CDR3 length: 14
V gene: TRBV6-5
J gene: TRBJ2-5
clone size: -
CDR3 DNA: TGTGCCAGCAGTCGGGGGGACAGGGGGGAGACCCAGTACTTC
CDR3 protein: CASSRGDRGETQYF

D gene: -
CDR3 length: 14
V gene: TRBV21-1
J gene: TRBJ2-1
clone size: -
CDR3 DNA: TGTGCCAGTGGGGACAGCGACTACGACAATGAGCAGTTCTTC
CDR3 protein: CASGDSDYDNEQFF

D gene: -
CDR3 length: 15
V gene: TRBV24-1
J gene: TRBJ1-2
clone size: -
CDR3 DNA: TGTGCCACCAGTGATTTTCGCGGGGCTGGCTATGGCTACACCTTC
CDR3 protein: CATSDFRGAGYGYTF

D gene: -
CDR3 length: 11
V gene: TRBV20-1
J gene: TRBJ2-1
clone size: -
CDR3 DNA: TGCAGTGCCAAACAGTACAATGAGCAGTTCTTC
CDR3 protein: CSAKQYNEQFF

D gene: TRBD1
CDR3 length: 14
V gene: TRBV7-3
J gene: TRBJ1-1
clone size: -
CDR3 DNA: TGTGCCAGCAGTCAGACAGGGCCGGGGACTGAAGCTTTCTTT
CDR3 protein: CASSQTGPGTEAFF

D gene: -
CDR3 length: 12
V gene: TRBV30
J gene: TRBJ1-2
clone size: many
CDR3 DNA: TGTGCCTGGAGTAGAGGGAACTATGGCTACACCTTC
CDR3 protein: CAWSRGNYGYTF

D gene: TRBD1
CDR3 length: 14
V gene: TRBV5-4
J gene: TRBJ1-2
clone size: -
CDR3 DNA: TGTGCCAGCAGCTTAGGGGACAGGGAGTATGGCTACACCTTC
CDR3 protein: CASSLGDREYGYTF

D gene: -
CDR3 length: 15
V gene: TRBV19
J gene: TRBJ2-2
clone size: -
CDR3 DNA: TGTGCCAGTAGTTCCGGGACAACGAACACCGGGGAGCTGTTTTTT
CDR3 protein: CASSSGTTNTGELFF

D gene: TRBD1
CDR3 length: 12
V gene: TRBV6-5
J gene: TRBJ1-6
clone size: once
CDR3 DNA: TGTGCCAGCAGTTACCTGACAGGGCCCCTCCACTTT
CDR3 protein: CASSYLTGPLHF

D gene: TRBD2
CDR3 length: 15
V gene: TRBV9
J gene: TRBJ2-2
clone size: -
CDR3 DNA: TGTGCCAGCAGCGGCCGACTAGCCCACACCGGGGAGCTGTTTTTT
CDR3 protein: CASSGRLAHTGELFF

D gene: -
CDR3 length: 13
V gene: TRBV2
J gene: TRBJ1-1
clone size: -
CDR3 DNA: TGTGCCAGCAGGAAGGAGGGTAACACTGAAGCTTTCTTT
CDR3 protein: CASRKEGNTEAFF

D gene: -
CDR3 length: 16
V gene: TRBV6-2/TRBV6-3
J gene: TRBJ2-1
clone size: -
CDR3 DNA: TGTGCCAGCAGCGCAGGAGAGGGTCTCTCCTACAATGAGCAGTTCTTC
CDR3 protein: CASSAGEGLSYNEQFF

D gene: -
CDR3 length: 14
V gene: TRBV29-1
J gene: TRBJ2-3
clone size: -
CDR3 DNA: TGCAGCGTTGAAGGTGGCAGGGGCACAGATACGCAGTATTTT
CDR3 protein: CSVEGGRGTDTQYF

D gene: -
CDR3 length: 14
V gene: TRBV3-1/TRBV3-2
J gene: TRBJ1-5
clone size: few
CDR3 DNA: TGTGCCAGCAGCCAAGGGGCCTTCAATCAGCCCCAGCATTTT
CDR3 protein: CASSQGAFNQPQHF

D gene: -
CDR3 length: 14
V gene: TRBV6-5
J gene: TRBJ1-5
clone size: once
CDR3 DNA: TGTGCCAGCAGTCACAAGAATAGCAATCAGCCCCAGCATTTT
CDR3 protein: CASSHKNSNQPQHF

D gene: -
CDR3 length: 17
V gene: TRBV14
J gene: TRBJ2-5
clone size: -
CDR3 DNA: TGTGCCAGCAGCCAAAAACGGCGGTGGGGGCCTCAAGAGACCCAGTACTTC
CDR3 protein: CASSQKRRWGPQETQYF

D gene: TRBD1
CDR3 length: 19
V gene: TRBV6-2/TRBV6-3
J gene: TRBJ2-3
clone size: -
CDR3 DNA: TGTGCCAGCAGTACTCCTATTTTTGGAGCGACAGGGAAGACAGATACGCAGTATTTT
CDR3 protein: CASSTPIFGATGKTDTQYF

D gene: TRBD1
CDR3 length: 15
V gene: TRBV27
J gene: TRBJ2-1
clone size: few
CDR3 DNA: TGTGCCAGCAGTACCGACAGGGGGGGATACAATGAGCAGTTCTTC
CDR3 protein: CASSTDRGGYNEQFF

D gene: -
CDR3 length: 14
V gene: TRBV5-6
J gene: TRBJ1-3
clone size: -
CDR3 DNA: TGTGCCAGCAGCTGGGGACAACGTGGAAACACCATATATTTT
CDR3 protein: CASSWGQRGNTIYF

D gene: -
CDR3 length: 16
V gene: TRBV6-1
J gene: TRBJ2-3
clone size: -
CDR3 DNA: TGTGCCAGCAGTGAAGAACAGGTATCAAGCACAGATACGCAGTATTTT
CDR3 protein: CASSEEQVSSTDTQYF

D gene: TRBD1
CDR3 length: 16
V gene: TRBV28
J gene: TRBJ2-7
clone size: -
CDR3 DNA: TGTGCCAGCAGCCCCGCAGGGGGCGCCAACTCCTACGAGCAGTACTTC
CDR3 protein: CASSPAGGANSYEQYF

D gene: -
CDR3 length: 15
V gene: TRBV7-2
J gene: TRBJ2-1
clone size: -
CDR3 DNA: TGTGCCAGCAGCTTAGCCCCAGGGACCTACAATGAGCAGTTCTTC
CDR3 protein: CASSLAPGTYNEQFF

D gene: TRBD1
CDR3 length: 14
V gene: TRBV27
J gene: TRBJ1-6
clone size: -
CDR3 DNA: TGTGCCAGCAGACCGGGACAGGGGGGAACACCCCTCCACTTT
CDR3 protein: CASRPGQGGTPLHF

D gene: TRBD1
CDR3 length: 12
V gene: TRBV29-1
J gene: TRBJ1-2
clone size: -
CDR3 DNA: TGCAGCGTTGAGAGGACAGGGGACGGCTACACCTTC
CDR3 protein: CSVERTGDGYTF

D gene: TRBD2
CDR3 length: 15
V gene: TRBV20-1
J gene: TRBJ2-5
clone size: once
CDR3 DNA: TGCAGTGCTAGTGGCACTAGCGGGAGTCTTGAGACCCAGTACTTC
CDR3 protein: CSASGTSGSLETQYF

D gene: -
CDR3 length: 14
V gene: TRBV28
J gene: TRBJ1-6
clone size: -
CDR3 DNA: TGTGCCTCTACGACGCGGGGCAGCCGAGAGACCCTCCACTTT
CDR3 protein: CASTTRGSRETLHF

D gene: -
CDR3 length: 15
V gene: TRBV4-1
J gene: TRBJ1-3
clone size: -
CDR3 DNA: TGCGCCAGCAGCCAGTCAGGCAGCTCTGGAAACACCATATATTTT
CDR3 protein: CASSQSGSSGNTIYF

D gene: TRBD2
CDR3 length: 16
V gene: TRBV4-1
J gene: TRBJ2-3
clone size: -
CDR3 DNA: TGCGCCAGCAGCCAACCGGGACTAGCGGGAGCGGATACGCAGTATTTT
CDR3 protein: CASSQPGLAGADTQYF

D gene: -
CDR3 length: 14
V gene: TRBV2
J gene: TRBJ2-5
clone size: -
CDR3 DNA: TGTGCCAGCATCAATGAGCGGGTGAAGAAGACCCAGTACTTC
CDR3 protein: CASINERVKKTQYF

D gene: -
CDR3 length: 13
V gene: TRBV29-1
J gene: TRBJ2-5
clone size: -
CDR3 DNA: TGCAGCGTTTTCGGAGCAAACCAAGAGACCCAGTACTTC
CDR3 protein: CSVFGANQETQYF

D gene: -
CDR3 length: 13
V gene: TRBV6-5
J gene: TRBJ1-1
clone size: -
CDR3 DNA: TGTGCCAGCAGTTATACAGACGGCTCTGAAGCTTTCTTT
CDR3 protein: CASSYTDGSEAFF

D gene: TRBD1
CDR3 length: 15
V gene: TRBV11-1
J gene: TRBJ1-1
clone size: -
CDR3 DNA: TGTGCCAGCAGCAGACAGGGGGGAATGAACACTGAAGCTTTCTTT
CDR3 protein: CASSRQGGMNTEAFF

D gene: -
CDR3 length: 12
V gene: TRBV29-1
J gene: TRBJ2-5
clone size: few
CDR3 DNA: TGCAGCGTTGTGGGTGGAGGTGAGACCCAGTACTTC
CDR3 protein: CSVVGGGETQYF

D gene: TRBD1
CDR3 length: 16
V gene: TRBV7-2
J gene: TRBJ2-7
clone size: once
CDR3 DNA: TGTGCCAGCAGCGCTCGGGGGACAGGGCCTTCCTACGAGCAGTACTTC
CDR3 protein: CASSARGTGPSYEQYF

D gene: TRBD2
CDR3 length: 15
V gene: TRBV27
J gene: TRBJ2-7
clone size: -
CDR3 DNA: TGTGCCAGCAGTTACCGGCTAGCGGGAGACGGCGAGCAGTACTTC
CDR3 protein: CASSYRLAGDGEQYF

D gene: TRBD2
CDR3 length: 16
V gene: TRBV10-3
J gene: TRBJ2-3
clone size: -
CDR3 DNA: TGTGCCATCAGTACCCTGAGCGGGAGGGCCCACTTGTCGCAGTATTTT
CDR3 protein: CAISTLSGRAHLSQYF

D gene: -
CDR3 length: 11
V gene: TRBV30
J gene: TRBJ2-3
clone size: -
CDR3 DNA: TGTGCCTGCGACTGGTCGGTGACGCAGTATTTT
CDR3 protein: CACDWSVTQYF